A single sample is the source of the 10 T cell receptor beta chains below, sequenced in a study of blood T cell repertoires in COVID-19. The method was immunoSEQ multiplex PCR; TCRdb's version includes in-frame clones alone and lacks a portion of them. The top ten hold around 1.3% of the sample, which has about 400,000 clones, approximately 88% seen once. The specimen sequenced was peripheral blood. The receptors shown here come from a man in his forties or fifties with acute or convalescent COVID-19.

The chain links TRBV6-1 to TRBJ1-1, with no clear D. Germline V gene lookup returns CDR1 MNHNS and CDR2 SASEGT. The ends were cut back, 1 base at V and 0 bases at J, with 9 bases in the middle. The CDR3 totals 15 residues. Here the CDR3 reads CASSEGTGMNTEAFF. CDR3 nucleotide sequence: TGTGCCAGCAGTGAAGGTACGGGGATGAACACTGAAGCTTTCTTT.

CDR3 DNA sequence: TGCGCCAGCAGCCAAAGACAGGGGGGTGGAAACACCATATATTTT. Translated: CASSQRQGGGNTIYF. The chain uses TRBV4-1 and TRBJ1-3, with TRBD1 matching over 9 bases. J lost 3 bases, V lost 2 bases, and 2 bases had no gene match. Germline V CDR1 and CDR2: MGHRA, YSYEKL. CDR3 size: 15 residues.

This clone was picked up one time. The chain recombines TRBV5-6 with TRBJ2-2, with D uncertain. With 0 bases removed from V and 1 base from J, the gap between germline ends came to 4 bases. The germline V gene has CDR1 SGHDT and CDR2 YYEEEE. This CDR3 is built from 14 residues. The CDR3 loop reads CASSLGQNTGELFF. The CDR3 region has the DNA TGTGCCAGCAGCTTGGGACAGAACACCGGGGAGCTGTTTTTT.

V gene TRBV5-6 combines with J gene TRBJ2-5; the D gene is possibly TRBD1 (6 bases). CDR1 and CDR2 (germline): SGHDT, YYEEEE. V was pared by 0 bases and J by 5 bases, with 11 bases between. This CDR3 is built from 14 residues. DNA of the CDR3: TGTGCCAGCAGCTTGGTACAGGGTTATGAGACCCAGTACTTC. Protein product: CASSLVQGYETQYF. Drawing the rest from reference TRBV5-6 and TRBJ2-5, the complete variable domain is DAGVTQSPTHLIKTRGQQVTLRCSPKSGHDTVSWYQQALGQGPQFIFQYYEEEERQRGNFPDRFSGHQFPNYSSELNVNALLLGDSALYLCASSLVQGYETQYFGPGTRLLVL.

In nucleotides, the CDR3 is TGCGCCAGCAGCCTGGACAGGGGGATACACACCGGGGAGCTGTTTTTT. The encoded protein is CASSLDRGIHTGELFF. The chain couples TRBV5-1 to TRBJ2-2; 10 bases are a match to TRBD1. CDR1 SGHRS and CDR2 YFSETQ come from the germline V gene. The trim removed 4 bases at V and 3 bases at J, leaving 6 bases unmatched. This CDR3 spans 16 amino acids.

This clone was seen at least ten times. The chain employs TRBV6-1 and TRBJ1-6; D gene uncertain. Trimming cost V 2 bases and J 5 bases, with 13 bases left between them. CDR3 length: 16 residues. CDR1 is MNHNS and CDR2 is SASEGT in the germline V gene. For the CDR3, the DNA is TGTGCCAGCAGTGAACCCCCAGGCCGTAATAATTCACCCCTCCACTTT. Translating gives CASSEPPGRNNSPLHF.

This sequence joins TRBV20-1 and TRBJ2-2; no clear D. Germline V gene lookup returns CDR1 DFQATT and CDR2 SNEGSKA (reference sequence). The CDR3 runs 12 residues. The V and J ends lost 3 bases and 7 bases respectively, with 9 bases between them. The CDR3 sequence: CSASRRGGELFF. DNA of the CDR3: TGCAGTGCTAGTAGACGAGGCGGGGAGCTGTTTTTT.

This rearrangement joins TRBV28 to TRBJ1-5, with 9 bases matching TRBD1. This CDR3 contains 14 residues. V shed 5 bases and J 5 bases; nucleotides not matched to a gene: 4. Germline CDR1 reads MDHEN; CDR2 reads SYDVKM. The CDR3 loop is CASSPGTGHQPQHF. CDR3 nucleotide sequence: TGTGCCAGCAGTCCCGGGACAGGGCATCAGCCCCAGCATTTT.

The chain combines TRBV19 with TRBJ1-5, with TRBD1 matching over 9 bases. The CDR3 has 16 residues. Germline V lookup: CDR1 LNHDA, CDR2 SQIVND (reference sequence). With 4 bases clipped from V and 5 bases from J, the junction kept 9 bases outside the gene matches. CDR3 amino acids: CASSNTGGGGYQPQHF. CDR3 sequence (DNA): TGTGCCAGTAGTAATACAGGGGGCGGGGGGTATCAGCCCCAGCATTTT.

The chain carries TRBV18 and TRBJ2-1; tentative D call: TRBD1 (5 bases). Germline loops: CDR1 KGHSH, CDR2 LQKENI. V dropped 0 bases and J dropped 8 bases, with 8 bases sitting between them. The CDR3 is 13 residues long. The CDR3: CASSPPQGYEQFF. The CDR3 DNA is TGTGCCAGCTCACCACCCCAGGGCTATGAGCAGTTCTTC.